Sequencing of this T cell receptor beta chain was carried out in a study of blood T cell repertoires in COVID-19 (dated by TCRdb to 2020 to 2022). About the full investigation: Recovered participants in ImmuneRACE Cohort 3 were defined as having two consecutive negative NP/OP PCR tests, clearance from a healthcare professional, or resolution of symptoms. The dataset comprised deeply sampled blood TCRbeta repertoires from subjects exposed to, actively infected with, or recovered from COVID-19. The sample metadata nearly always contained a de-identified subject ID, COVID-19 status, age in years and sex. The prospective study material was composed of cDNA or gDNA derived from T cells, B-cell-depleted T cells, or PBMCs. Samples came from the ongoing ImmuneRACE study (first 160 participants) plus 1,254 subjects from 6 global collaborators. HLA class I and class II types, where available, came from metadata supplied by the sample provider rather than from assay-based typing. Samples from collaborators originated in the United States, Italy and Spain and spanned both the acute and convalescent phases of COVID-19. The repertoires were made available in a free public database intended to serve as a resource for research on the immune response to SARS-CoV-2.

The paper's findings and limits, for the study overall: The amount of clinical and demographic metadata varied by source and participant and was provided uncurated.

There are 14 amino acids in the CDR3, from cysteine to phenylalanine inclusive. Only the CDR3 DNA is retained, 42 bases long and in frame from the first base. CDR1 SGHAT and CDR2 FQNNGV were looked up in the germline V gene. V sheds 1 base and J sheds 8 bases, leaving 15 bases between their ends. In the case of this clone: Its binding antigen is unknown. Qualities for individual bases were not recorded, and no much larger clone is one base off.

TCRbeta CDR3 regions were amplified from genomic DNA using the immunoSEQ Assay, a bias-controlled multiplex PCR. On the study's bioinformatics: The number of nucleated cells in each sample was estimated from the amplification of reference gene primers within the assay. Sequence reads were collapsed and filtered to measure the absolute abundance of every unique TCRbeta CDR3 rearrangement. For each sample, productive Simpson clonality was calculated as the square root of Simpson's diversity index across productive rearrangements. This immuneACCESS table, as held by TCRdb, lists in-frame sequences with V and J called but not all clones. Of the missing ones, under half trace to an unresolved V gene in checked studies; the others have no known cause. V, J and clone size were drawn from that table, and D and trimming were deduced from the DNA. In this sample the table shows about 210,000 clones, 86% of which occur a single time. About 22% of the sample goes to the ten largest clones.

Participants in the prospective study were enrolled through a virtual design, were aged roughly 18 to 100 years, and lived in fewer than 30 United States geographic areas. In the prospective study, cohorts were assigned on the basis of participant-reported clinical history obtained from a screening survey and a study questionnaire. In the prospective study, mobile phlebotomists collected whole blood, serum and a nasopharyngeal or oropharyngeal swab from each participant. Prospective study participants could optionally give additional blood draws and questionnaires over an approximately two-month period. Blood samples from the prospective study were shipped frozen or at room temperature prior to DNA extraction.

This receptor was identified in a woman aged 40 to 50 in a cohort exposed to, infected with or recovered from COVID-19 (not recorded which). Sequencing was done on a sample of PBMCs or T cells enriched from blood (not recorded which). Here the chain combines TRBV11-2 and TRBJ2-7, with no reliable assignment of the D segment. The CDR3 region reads CASSLGPRSVKQYF. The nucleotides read TGTGCCAGCAGCTTAGGCCCTCGTAGTGTAAAGCAGTACTTC. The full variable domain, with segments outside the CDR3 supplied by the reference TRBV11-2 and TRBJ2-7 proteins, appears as EAGVAQSPRYKIIEKRQSVAFWCNPISGHATLYWYQQILGQGPKLLIQFQNNGVVDDSQLPKDRFSAERLKGVDSTLKIQPAKLEDSAVYLCASSLGPRSVKQYFGPGTRLTVT.